The present entry profiles one T cell receptor (beta chain) with its context. This entry belongs to a study of blood T cell repertoires in COVID-19. The protocol was immunoSEQ multiplex PCR, while the TCRdb copy is restricted to in-frame clones and leaves out a portion. The sample has about 250,000 clones; more than 70% are singletons. Seattle participants joined during active infection and were tracked over time. The V end was cut by 3 bases, the J end by 8 bases, with 14 bases between. The germline CDR1 and CDR2 sequences are SGHRS and YFSETQ. The CDR3 is 14 residues long. The clonotype originates from a woman aged 25 to 39 with COVID-19, enrolled during active disease. This chain uses TRBV5-1 with TRBJ1-4; no firm D call. The sequenced sample consisted of peripheral blood. The CDR3 DNA is TGCGCCAGCAGCTCCGCGGGCCAGAGGGAAAAACTGTTTTTT. It specifies CASSSAGQREKLFF.